The clone carrying this TCR beta chain was counted between two and nine times. Its specificity is not known. The record originates from a study of T cell repertoires in cytomegalovirus infection. TCRdb re-called the reads with MiXCR, one entry per CDR3 protein. Of 450,000 to 550,000 distinct CDR3 sequences listed, roughly 46% were seen once; the top ten hold about 39%. There are 15 residues in the CDR3. V dropped 6 bases and J dropped 0; count of bases not matched to a gene: 7. From germline, CDR1 is MNHNY and CDR2 SVGAGI (reference sequence). The sequences come from cultured PBMCs, collected from culture after CMV antigen stimulation. J is TRBJ2-7 and V is TRBV6-6; 8 positions match TRBD1. This clonotype originated in a human donor in good health (CMV status not recorded). Some clones in this sample may be carry-over from other donors' samples. The CDR3 nucleotides are TGTGCCAGCAGCCCAAGGACAGGGCACTCCTACGAGCAGTACTTC. This sequence encodes CASSPRTGHSYEQYF.